Below, 4 T cell receptor beta chains from the same sample are listed, as sequenced in a study of blood T cell repertoires in COVID-19. Method: immunoSEQ multiplex PCR; TCRdb's copy keeps in-frame clones and lacks some. The repertoire holds about 350,000 clones, with around 87% as singletons. Sequencing used PBMCs or T cells enriched from blood (not recorded which). These receptors came from a woman in her 30s who had recovered from COVID-19.

J is TRBJ1-1 and V is TRBV6-5; tentatively, D is TRBD1 (6 bases). Germline V gives CDR1 MNHEY, CDR2 SVGAGI. CDR3 length equals 15 residues. V was cut by 6 bases and J by 2 bases, with 16 bases left in between. The chain's CDR3 is CASSGLRGGNTEAFF. DNA for the CDR3: TGTGCCAGCAGCGGATTACGAGGGGGAAACACTGAAGCTTTCTTT.

In this sample, this clone turned up a few times. The rearrangement joins TRBV7-2 to TRBJ1-1, with a weak D call TRBD1 (6 bases). The CDR3 is 14 residues long. Germline loops: CDR1 SGHTA, CDR2 FQGNSA. Trimming pared 5 bases from V and 3 bases from J, leaving 13 bases between. CDR3: CASSPSGAHTEAFF. The CDR3 nucleotides read TGTGCCAGCAGCCCTTCAGGGGCCCACACTGAAGCTTTCTTT.

This chain links TRBV27 with TRBJ2-3, with unresolved D. The CDR3 extends over 15 amino acids. The germline V gene has CDR1 MNHEY and CDR2 SMNVEV (reference sequence). V gave up 7 bases and J gave up 2 bases, with 16 bases separating them. The CDR3 protein is CASTPQAEPTDTQYF. DNA for the CDR3: TGTGCCAGCACCCCCCAGGCAGAACCCACAGATACGCAGTATTTT.

V is TRBV6-5 and J is TRBJ1-2, with TRBD1 matching over 11 bases. The germline gives CDR1 MNHEY, CDR2 SVGAGI. V shed 2 bases, J shed 8 bases, and the junction held 4 bases outside the gene matches. The CDR3 is 14 amino acids. For the CDR3, the DNA is TGTGCCAGCAGTTACGGGACAGGGGGGAGAGGCTACACCTTC. The encoded protein is CASSYGTGGRGYTF.